These 32 T cell receptor beta chains came from one sample sequenced in a study of post-analysis software for immune sequencing data. Overall study results and limits: A handful of TRBV segments occurring more often in patients than controls included TRBV5-6, TRBV5-1 and TRBV20-1.

These TCRs' antigens remain unknown. Sequencing libraries made from TCR beta cDNA carried unique molecular identifiers. In TCRdb, the PCR reads were re-called with MiXCR into one record per CDR3 protein. The sample records hundreds of thousands of distinct CDR3 sequences, roughly 38% being singletons. The specimen sequenced was blood. These receptors originate from a girl aged 5 to 17 with multiple sclerosis.

The rearrangement links TRBV7-6 to TRBJ2-1; D possibly matches TRBD1 or TRBD2 (5 bases each). V was clipped by 5 bases and J by 2 bases, with 13 bases between them. This CDR3 is built from 15 residues. Germline V gene data show CDR1 as SGHVS and CDR2 as FNYEAQ. CDR3 nucleotides: TGTGCCAGCAGCCTCACAGCGGACACCTACAATGAGCAGTTCTTC. This encodes CASSLTADTYNEQFF.

This clonotype appeared a few times. This sequence joins TRBV28 and TRBJ2-7; 9 nucleotides align to TRBD1. V trimming: 6 bases; J trimming: 4 bases; junction bases outside the gene matches: 10. This CDR3 is built from 15 residues. Germline V gives CDR1 MDHEN, CDR2 SYDVKM. The chain's CDR3 is CASSLFGTGIYEQYF. For the CDR3, the DNA is TGTGCCAGCAGCCTTTTTGGGACAGGGATATACGAGCAGTACTTC.

This clonotype has a handful of counts. The V call is TRBV24-1, the J call TRBJ2-1; TRBD2 matches at 9 bases. Germline V gene data show CDR1 as KGHDR and CDR2 as SFDVKD. Trimming at V came to 6 bases and at J to 8 bases, leaving 7 bases not matched to a gene. The CDR3 has 14 amino acids. CDR3 DNA: TGTGCCACCAGTACAGCGGGGGGCGGCGATGAGCAGTTCTTC. It encodes CATSTAGGGDEQFF.

DNA of the CDR3: TGCAGTTCCCTCGACGGAGGCGGTGGAGAGACCCAGTACTTC. It translates to CSSLDGGGGETQYF. The chain has TRBV20-1 and TRBJ2-7; possible D gene TRBD2, 5 bases. The DNA end favors TRBJ2-5, so the J call may be wrong. The germline V gene encodes CDR1 DFQATT and CDR2 SNEGSKA (reference sequence). This CDR3 region has 14 residues.

The sample holds many counts of this clonotype. One junction end does not reproduce the germline sequence, and a read error may be involved. V gene TRBV5-1 combines with J gene TRBJ2-7; D tentatively fits TRBD1 or TRBD2 (5 bases each). Germline CDR1 is SGHRS and CDR2 is YFSETQ. This CDR3 has 13 amino acids. The DNA of the CDR3 is TGCGCCAGCAGGTTGGGGACGTCCTACGAGCAGTACTTC. This codes for CASRLGTSYEQYF.

The table lists this clonotype with a few counts. This chain connects TRBV6-1 to TRBJ2-7; possible D gene TRBD1, 6 bases. CDR1 MNHNS and CDR2 SASEGT come from the germline V gene. V gave up 1 base and J gave up 5 bases, with 12 bases separating them. The CDR3 is made up of 14 amino acids. CDR3 region: CASSEDRARDEQYF. The CDR3 nucleotides read TGTGCCAGCAGTGAAGACAGGGCGAGGGACGAGCAGTACTTC.

This sequence joins TRBV5-1 and TRBJ2-7; no firm D call. Looked up from germline, CDR1 is SGHRS and CDR2 is YFSETQ. V gave up 6 bases and J gave up 3 bases, with 13 bases separating them. This CDR3 comprises 13 residues. The chain's CDR3 is CASKRNTDYEQYF. The CDR3 DNA reads as TGCGCCAGCAAAAGAAACACTGACTACGAGCAGTACTTC.

The chain carries TRBV7-9 and TRBJ1-2; perhaps TRBD1 as D (6 bases). Germline V lookup: CDR1 SEHNR, CDR2 FQNEAQ (reference sequence). The CDR3 is 15 residues long. Trimming removed 3 bases from V and 4 bases from J, with 15 bases in between. The CDR3 DNA is TGTGCCAGCAGCTTCCCTACCGGGACACCCTATGGCTACACCTTC. The encoded protein is CASSFPTGTPYGYTF.

The genes are TRBV5-1 and TRBJ1-5, with D possibly TRBD1 on 5 matching bases. Deletions cut 1 base from V and 6 bases from J, with 14 bases between. This CDR3 spans 15 amino acids. From germline, CDR1 is SGHRS and CDR2 YFSETQ. CDR3 residues: CASSLRGDSGQPQHF. In DNA, the CDR3 is TGCGCCAGCAGCTTGAGAGGGGATTCGGGTCAGCCCCAGCATTTT.

This clonotype was detected many times. The genes are TRBV4-2 and TRBJ1-4; TRBD1 is a possible D gene (5 bases). The CDR3 is 16 amino acids. Germline-derived CDR1 and CDR2 are LGHNA and YNFKEQ. Between the trimmed V and J ends, which lost 4 bases and 7 bases, there was a span of 19 bases. CDR3 coding DNA: TGTGCCAGCAGCCCCCTGGGGCAGGCTTCAGGTGAAAAACTGTTTTTT. It is translated as CASSPLGQASGEKLFF.

This rearrangement joins TRBV2 to TRBJ2-4, with 12 bases matching TRBD1. V lost 6 bases, J lost 7 bases, and 7 bases stayed unmatched. This CDR3 is 15 amino acids long. The germline CDR1 and CDR2 sequences are SNHLY and FYNNEI. CDR3: CASSATGTGGNIQYF. The DNA for the CDR3 is TGTGCCAGCAGCGCAACCGGGACAGGGGGCAACATTCAGTACTTC.

The chain links TRBV6-6 to TRBJ1-1; no reliable D call. The V gene's germline CDR1 is MNHNY and CDR2 SVGAGI (reference sequence). V was pared by 5 bases and J by 6 bases, with 10 bases between. This CDR3 is built from 12 residues. This CDR3 is CASSTGPPEAFF. The CDR3 DNA follows: TGTGCCAGCAGTACCGGCCCTCCTGAAGCTTTCTTT.

This chain joins TRBV12-3 or TRBV12-4 and TRBJ2-3, with 8 bases aligning to TRBD1. The V segment lost 6 bases and the J segment 1 base; nucleotides outside the gene matches: 6. This CDR3 spans 15 amino acids. This chain's CDR3 is CASSPDRVRTDTQYF. In DNA form, the CDR3 reads TGTGCCAGCAGCCCGGACAGGGTCCGCACAGATACGCAGTATTTT.

This clonotype came up a few times. The chain uses TRBV14 and TRBJ2-3; 12 bases fit TRBD2. The CDR3 totals 16 residues. J was trimmed by 4 bases and V by 1 base; bases with no gene match: 3. Germline values: CDR1 SGHDN, CDR2 FVKESK. CDR3 sequence (DNA): TGTGCCAGCAGCCAAGTGACTAGCGGGGGAGCAGATACGCAGTATTTT. Translated, it gives CASSQVTSGGADTQYF.

The chain carries TRBV29-1 and TRBJ2-1; D uncertain. V lost 2 bases and J 4 bases, leaving 18 bases between the germline ends. Per the germline V gene, CDR1 is SQVTM and CDR2 is ANQGSEA. The CDR3 totals 16 residues. CDR3 in amino acids: CSVELPQIAYYNEQFF. CDR3 sequence (DNA): TGCAGCGTTGAACTTCCCCAAATTGCTTATTACAATGAGCAGTTCTTC.

This clonotype was detected ten times or more. The rearrangement uses TRBV4-1 and TRBJ2-1; D not resolved. V lost 0 bases, J lost 5 bases, and 5 bases lay in between. CDR1 is MGHRA, CDR2 YSYEKL, per germline. This CDR3 comprises 13 residues. For the CDR3, the DNA is TGCGCCAGCAGCCAAGAACCCGACAATGAGCAGTTCTTC. Protein sequence: CASSQEPDNEQFF.

This clonotype was found a few times. This CDR3 is CASSSRALNQPQHF. CDR3 nucleotide sequence: TGTGCCAGCAGCAGCCGGGCACTCAATCAGCCCCAGCATTTT. V is TRBV7-2 and J is TRBJ1-5, with D unresolved. Germline-derived CDR1 and CDR2 are SGHTA and FQGNSA. This CDR3 has 14 residues. V was shortened by 5 bases and J by 3 bases, with 11 bases between the two germline ends. Filled out from reference TRBV7-2 and TRBJ1-5, the complete variable domain reads GAGVSQSPSNKVTEKGKDVELRCDPISGHTALYWYRQSLGQGLEFLIYFQGNSAPDKSGLPSDRFSAERTGGSVSTLTIQRTQQEDSAVYLCASSSRALNQPQHFGDGTRLSIL.

CDR3 loop: CASTQAGRYNEQFF. For the CDR3, the DNA is TGTGCCAGCACCCAAGCGGGGCGATACAATGAGCAGTTCTTC. The chain joins TRBV25-1 to TRBJ2-1, with 7 bases matching TRBD2. CDR3 size: 14 residues. The germline gives CDR1 MGHDK, CDR2 SYGVNS. The J segment lost 4 bases and the V segment lost 7 bases, leaving 7 bases of the junction unmatched.

This clonotype was detected many times. The gene calls are TRBV7-2 and TRBJ2-7; 11 bases are shared with TRBD1. The J segment lost 1 base and the V segment lost 5 bases, leaving 10 bases of the junction unmatched. In germline, CDR1 is SGHTA, CDR2 FQGNSA. CDR3 length equals 17 residues. CDR3 DNA: TGTGCCAGCAGCCCTCTGGGACAGGGGGTCAGGTCCTACGAGCAGTACTTC. It translates to CASSPLGQGVRSYEQYF.

The V call is TRBV4-2, the J call TRBJ2-7; maybe TRBD2 (5 bases). The CDR3 spans 16 residues. V lost 0 bases and J 0 bases, leaving 12 bases between the germline ends. Looked up from germline, CDR1 is LGHNA and CDR2 is YNFKEQ. CDR3 nucleotides: TGTGCCAGCAGCCAAGATAGCGTCGGTTACTCCTACGAGCAGTACTTC. It yields the protein CASSQDSVGYSYEQYF.

About this clonotype: A much larger clone differs by one base, so this may be a read error. The chain recombines TRBV4-2 with TRBJ2-1; weak D call: TRBD2 (5 bases). Gene TRBJ2-7 matches the end of the DNA better, so the J call may be wrong. The germline V gene has CDR1 LGHNA and CDR2 YNFKEQ. This CDR3 is 13 amino acids long. The CDR3 here is CAGSPGGVYEQYF. In DNA form, the CDR3 reads TGTGCCGGCAGCCCAGGAGGTGTTTACGAGCAGTACTTC.

The chain is built from TRBV4-3 and TRBJ2-1, with a possible D match to TRBD1 (6 bases). Trimming removed 0 bases from V and 9 bases from J, with 9 bases in between. This CDR3 spans 13 amino acids. Germline V gives CDR1 LGHNA, CDR2 YSLEER. Here the CDR3 reads CASSQDRGSEQFF. CDR3 bases: TGCGCCAGCAGCCAAGATAGGGGGAGTGAGCAGTTCTTC.

The table lists this clonotype with a count of one. V usage is TRBV12-3 or TRBV12-4 and J usage is TRBJ2-2; 9 bases fit TRBD2. V dropped 7 bases and J dropped 2; count of bases not matched to a gene: 8. The CDR3 sequence is 16 residues long. CDR3 sequence (DNA): TGTGCCAGCAAAGAGGCTAGCGGGGCCAACACCGGGGAGCTGTTTTTT. Residues: CASKEASGANTGELFF.

V and J are TRBV7-8 and TRBJ2-7; no clear D. Trimming took off 1 base at V and 0 bases at J, with 10 bases between the two ends. The CDR3 covers 15 residues. Germline-derived CDR1 and CDR2 are SGHVS and FQNEAQ. The CDR3, as DNA: TGTGCCAGCAGCTTAGGAGTCACGAGCTCCTACGAGCAGTACTTC. Protein product: CASSLGVTSSYEQYF.

CDR3 loop: CASSSLVGGARGRRETQYF. The CDR3 DNA is TGTGCCAGCAGTTCGCTGGTGGGGGGGGCGAGGGGCCGGCGAGAGACCCAGTACTTC. This chain connects TRBV6-5 to TRBJ2-7, with a possible D match to TRBD2 (7 bases). The J call is in doubt because the DNA end fits TRBJ2-5 better. CDR1 MNHEY and CDR2 SVGAGI come from the germline V gene. The CDR3 consists of 19 residues.

The rearrangement uses TRBV18 and TRBJ2-7; D uncertain. Trimming stripped 2 bases from V and 0 bases from J, with 8 bases between. The CDR3 totals 14 residues. Germline V gene lookup returns CDR1 KGHSH and CDR2 LQKENI. CDR3: CASSPNPSSYEQYF. The CDR3 DNA follows: TGTGCCAGCTCACCAAATCCCAGCTCCTACGAGCAGTACTTC.

The rearrangement links TRBV18 to TRBJ1-2; 8 bases are shared with TRBD1. The trim removed 10 bases at V and 2 bases at J, leaving 6 bases unmatched. Germline CDR1 is KGHSH and CDR2 is LQKENI. This CDR3 spans 13 amino acids. The CDR3 coding sequence is TGTGCCACCCCGGCAGGGGGCAACTATGGCTACACCTTC. This gives the protein CATPAGGNYGYTF.

J is TRBJ2-7 and V is TRBV14; possible D gene TRBD1, 5 bases. The DNA matches TRBJ2-5 better at its end, which makes the J call doubtful. Germline lookup yields CDR1 SGHDN and CDR2 FVKESK. This CDR3 has 13 amino acids. The CDR3 here is CASSPGQSATQYF. The CDR3 DNA follows: TGTGCCAGCAGCCCAGGGCAGTCGGCGACCCAGTACTTC.

This clonotype was found a few times. This chain joins TRBV5-5 and TRBJ1-1, with TRBD1 matching 7 bases. The CDR3 runs 13 residues. Germline CDR1 reads SGHKS; CDR2 reads YYEKEE (reference sequence). V trimming: 3 bases; J trimming: 6 bases; junction bases outside the gene matches: 5. CDR3 loop: CASSWVTGSEAFF. CDR3 DNA: TGTGCCAGCAGCTGGGTGACAGGGTCTGAAGCTTTCTTT.

This clonotype was found a few times. This chain joins TRBV20-1 and TRBJ2-3; TRBD1 might be the D (6 bases). Trimming left V 0 bases short and J 6 bases short, with 16 bases between. CDR3 length: 15 residues. From germline, CDR1 is DFQATT and CDR2 SNEGSKA (reference sequence). The CDR3 loop is CSARDWAGVSDTQYF. In DNA form, the CDR3 reads TGCAGTGCTAGAGATTGGGCAGGGGTTTCGGATACGCAGTATTTT.

The chain has TRBV20-1 and TRBJ2-4, with D unclear. TRBJ2-7 explains the end of the DNA better; the J call may be wrong. The CDR3 contains 11 residues. The germline gives CDR1 DFQATT, CDR2 SNEGSKA (reference sequence). This chain's CDR3 is CSARDLSEQYF. The CDR3 region has the DNA TGCAGTGCTAGAGATCTGAGCGAGCAGTACTTC.

This clonotype was seen a handful of times. J is TRBJ2-7 and V is TRBV28; D perhaps matches TRBD2 (8 bases). Germline assignment: CDR1 MDHEN and CDR2 SYDVKM. The CDR3 totals 16 residues. V was trimmed by 4 bases and J by 4 bases, leaving 20 bases between them. Here the CDR3 reads CASSSQQQGTRYEQYF. The CDR3 coding sequence is TGTGCCAGCAGTTCGCAACAACAGGGGACTAGGTACGAGCAGTACTTC.